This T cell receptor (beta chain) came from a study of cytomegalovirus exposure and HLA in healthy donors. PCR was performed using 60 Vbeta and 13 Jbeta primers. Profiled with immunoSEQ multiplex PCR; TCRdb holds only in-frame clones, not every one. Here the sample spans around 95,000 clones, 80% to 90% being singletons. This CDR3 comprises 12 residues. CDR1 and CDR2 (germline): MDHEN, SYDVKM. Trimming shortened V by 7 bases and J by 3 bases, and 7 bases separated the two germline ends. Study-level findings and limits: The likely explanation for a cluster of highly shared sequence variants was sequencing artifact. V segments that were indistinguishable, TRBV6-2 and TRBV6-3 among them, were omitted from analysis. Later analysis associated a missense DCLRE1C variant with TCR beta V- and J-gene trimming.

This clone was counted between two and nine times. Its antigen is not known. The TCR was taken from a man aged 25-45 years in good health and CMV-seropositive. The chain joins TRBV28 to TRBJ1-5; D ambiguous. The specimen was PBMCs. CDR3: CASKLNNQPQHF. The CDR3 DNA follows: TGTGCCAGCAAGCTTAACAATCAGCCCCAGCATTTT.